This T cell receptor beta chain was sequenced for a study of T cell changes during pregnancy in multiple sclerosis. The CDR3 has 15 amino acids. Germline V gene lookup returns CDR1 SEHNR and CDR2 FQNEAQ (reference sequence). Deletions cut 1 base from V and 0 bases from J, with 7 bases between. Repertoires were generated with immunoSEQ multiplex PCR, while TCRdb's copy carries only in-frame clones and drops some. The sample gives about 46,000 clones, about 94% of which show up once; about 4% is in the top ten. V gene TRBV7-9 combines with J gene TRBJ2-1; TRBD1 is a possible D gene (5 bases). Sequences were derived from CD8+ T cells from peripheral blood mononuclear cells, sampled after pregnancy. The receptor comes from a female donor with multiple sclerosis, enrolled in a pregnancy study. The CDR3 sequence: CASSLGQGSYNEQFF. The CDR3 coding sequence is TGTGCCAGCAGCTTAGGTCAGGGCTCCTACAATGAGCAGTTCTTC. The whole variable domain, filled in from reference TRBV7-9 and TRBJ2-1, reads DTGVSQNPRHKITKRGQNVTFRCDPISEHNRLYWYRQTLGQGPEFLTYFQNEAQLEKSRLLSDRFSAERPKGSFSTLEIQRTEQGDSAMYLCASSLGQGSYNEQFFGPGTRLTVL.